This T cell receptor beta chain is drawn from a study of read filtering for tumor transcriptome and immune sequencing (TCRdb year 2020). Turning to the overall study: The cohort consisted of approximately 17 male and around 14 female patients, with a mean age of roughly 66 years and an age range of roughly 47 to 90. By revised international staging, about 8 patients were R-ISS I, some 17 were R-ISS II and roughly seven were R-ISS III. TCR repertoires obtained by targeted immune repertoire sequencing and by bulk whole-transcriptome sequencing performed on the same bone marrow samples were compared. Whole-transcriptome libraries were prepared with the TruSeq RNA Access Library Prep Kit after DNase treatment. TCR-region mapped reads per sample ranged from about 4 to 11 million with IR-seq versus only about 75 to 1,400 with RNA-seq. One of the main goals was to work out a read-filtering strategy for immune repertoire data, in particular whether clonotypes backed by only a single read should be removed.

Each patient had bone marrow sampled at the time of active disease. Isolation of bone marrow mononuclear cells was performed by Ficoll-Hypaque density gradient centrifugation. CD138-negative cells were obtained by negative selection after labeling with CD138 magnetic microbeads on a MACS separator, removing myeloma plasma cells. Flow cytometry with CD138 antibodies on an Attune NxT was used to check how pure the isolated cells were. TRIzol reagent was used to extract total RNA, and a NanoDrop spectrophotometer was used to quantify the extracted RNA. For each patient, paired RNA-seq and IR-seq were run on the CD138-negative bone marrow sample from that patient. On this clonotype: What antigen it recognizes has not been identified. A much larger clone differs by one base, so this may be a read error.

What the authors observed across the whole study: IR-seq captured clonotypes at much higher depth and more reliably than RNA-seq, and smaller IR-seq throughput sufficed to identify most shared clonotypes. The correlation between IR-seq and RNA-seq shared clonotype proportions rose when single-read clonotypes were removed. In IR-seq, roughly four fifths of clonotypes but around 3.5% of total reads were represented by single-read clonotypes, whereas in RNA-seq, about 75% of clonotypes and about 46% of reads were represented by single-read clonotypes. The sorted CD138-negative fraction was not purified T cells but a mixed bone marrow immune population.

TCR libraries were built from approximately 400 ng RNA with the Immunoverse kit, using molecular barcoded adaptors covering alpha/delta and beta/gamma chains. TCR library preparation used the same RNA that went into transcriptome sequencing. TCR libraries were sequenced on an Illumina HiSeq 4000 with 2 x 150 cycles. The published analysis was carried out like this. MiXCR aligned TCR reads to human V, D, J and C references and assembled the aligned reads into CDR3 clonotypes, with quality filtering and error correction included. Clonotype counts and gene usage diversity were analyzed with the tcR package in R. For inspection of raw mapping reads, RNA-seq reads were mapped by STAR aligner version 2.5.3a onto GRCh37 of the human genome. To test how sequencing depth affected the clonotypes detected, IR-seq fastq files were randomly downsampled with Seqtk 1.3. TCRdb itself trimmed the public reads at Q25 with fastp, ran MiXCR and retained productive beta chains. CDR3 protein duplicates are merged, each entry listing the most common genes and DNA. These V and J calls originate from TCRdb's pipeline instead of the authors' own analysis. The sample table contains about 46,000 distinct CDR3 sequences; only one count was recorded for less than 20% of them. Together, the top ten hold more than 30% of the sample.

The TCR originated in a donor aged 40 or over with multiple myeloma. The specimen sequenced was a population of CD138-negative cells sorted from bone marrow. This specimen's cell subset or site label, per the study, means: bone marrow mononuclear cells depleted of CD138+ plasma/myeloma cells by negative magnetic selection.

The CDR3 corresponds to CASCSVSGSEQLF. The DNA sequence is given as TGTGCCAGCTGTTCTGTTTCGGGGTCTGAGCAGCTCTTC. The rearranged chain carries TRBV7-2 and TRBJ2-1, with TRBD2 as a weak D call on 5 bases. Spanning cysteine to phenylalanine, the CDR3 consists of 13 amino acids. The sequence is cut down to CDR3 DNA, 39 bases in frame from base 1. CDR1 SGHTA and CDR2 FQGNSA are derived from the germline V gene.